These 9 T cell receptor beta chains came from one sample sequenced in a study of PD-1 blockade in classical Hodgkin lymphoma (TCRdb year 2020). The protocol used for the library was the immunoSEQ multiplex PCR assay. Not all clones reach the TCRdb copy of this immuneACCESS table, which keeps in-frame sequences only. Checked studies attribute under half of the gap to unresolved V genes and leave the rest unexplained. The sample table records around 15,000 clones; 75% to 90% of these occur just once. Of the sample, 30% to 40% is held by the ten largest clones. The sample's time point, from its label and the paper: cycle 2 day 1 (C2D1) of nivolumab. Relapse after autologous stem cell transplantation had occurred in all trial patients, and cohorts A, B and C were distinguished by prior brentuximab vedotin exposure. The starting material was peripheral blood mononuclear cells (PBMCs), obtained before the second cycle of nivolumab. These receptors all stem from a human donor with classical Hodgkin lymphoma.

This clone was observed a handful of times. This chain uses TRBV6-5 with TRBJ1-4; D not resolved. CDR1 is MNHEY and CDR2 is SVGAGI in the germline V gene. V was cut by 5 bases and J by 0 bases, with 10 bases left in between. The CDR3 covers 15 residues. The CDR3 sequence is CASSAESTTNEKLFF. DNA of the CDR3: TGTGCCAGCAGTGCGGAAAGTACAACTAATGAAAAACTGTTTTTT.

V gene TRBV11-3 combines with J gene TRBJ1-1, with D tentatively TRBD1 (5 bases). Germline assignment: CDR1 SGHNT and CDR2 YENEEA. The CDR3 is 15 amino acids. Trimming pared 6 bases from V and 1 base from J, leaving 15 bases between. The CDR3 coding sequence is TGTGCCAGCAGTTACTACCCCAGGGCGAACACTGAAGCTTTCTTT. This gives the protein CASSYYPRANTEAFF.

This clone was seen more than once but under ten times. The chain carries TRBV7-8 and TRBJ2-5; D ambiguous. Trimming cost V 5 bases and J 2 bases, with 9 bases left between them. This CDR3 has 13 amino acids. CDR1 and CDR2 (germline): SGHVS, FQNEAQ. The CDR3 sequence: CASSRDQQETQYF. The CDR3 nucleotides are TGTGCCAGCAGCCGTGACCAGCAAGAGACCCAGTACTTC.

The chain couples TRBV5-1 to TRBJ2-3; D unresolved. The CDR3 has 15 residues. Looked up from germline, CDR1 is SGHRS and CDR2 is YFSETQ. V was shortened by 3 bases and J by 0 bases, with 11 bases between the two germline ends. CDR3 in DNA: TGCGCCAGCAGCTGGACGGTAAAGAGCACAGATACGCAGTATTTT. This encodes CASSWTVKSTDTQYF.

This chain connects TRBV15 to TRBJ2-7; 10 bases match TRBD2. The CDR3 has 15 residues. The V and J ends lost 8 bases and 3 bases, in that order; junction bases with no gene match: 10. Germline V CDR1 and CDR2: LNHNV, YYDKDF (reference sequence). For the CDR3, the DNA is TGTGCCACCGGTAAGGGAACTAGCGGGAACTACGAGCAGTACTTC. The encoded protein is CATGKGTSGNYEQYF.

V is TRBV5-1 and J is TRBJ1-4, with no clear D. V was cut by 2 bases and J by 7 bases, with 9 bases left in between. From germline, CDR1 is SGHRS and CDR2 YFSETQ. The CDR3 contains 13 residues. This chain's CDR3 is CASSFGASEKLFF. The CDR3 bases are TGCGCCAGCAGCTTCGGAGCTTCTGAAAAACTGTTTTTT. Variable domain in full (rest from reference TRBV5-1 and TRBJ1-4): KAGVTQTPRYLIKTRGQQVTLSCSPISGHRSVSWYQQTPGQGLQFLFEYFSETQRNKGNFPGRFSGRQFSNSRSEMNVSTLELGDSALYLCASSFGASEKLFFGSGTQLSVL.

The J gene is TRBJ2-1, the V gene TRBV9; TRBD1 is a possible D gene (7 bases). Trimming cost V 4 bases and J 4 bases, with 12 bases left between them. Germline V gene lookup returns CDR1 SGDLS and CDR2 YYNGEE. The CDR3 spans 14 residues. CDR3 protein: CASSFQGGYNEQFF. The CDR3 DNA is TGTGCCAGCAGCTTCCAGGGGGGTTACAATGAGCAGTTCTTC. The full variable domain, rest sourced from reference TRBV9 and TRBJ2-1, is DSGVTQTPKHLITATGQRVTLRCSPRSGDLSVYWYQQSLDQGLQFLIQYYNGEERAKGNILERFSAQQFPDLHSELNLSSLELGDSALYFCASSFQGGYNEQFFGPGTRLTVL.

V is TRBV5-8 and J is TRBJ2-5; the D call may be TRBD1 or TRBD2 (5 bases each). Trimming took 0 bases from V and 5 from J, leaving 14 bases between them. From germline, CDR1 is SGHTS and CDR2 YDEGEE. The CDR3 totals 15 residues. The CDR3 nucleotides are TGTGCCAGCAGCTTGGCCGGGACCCCCTTGGAGACCCAGTACTTC. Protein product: CASSLAGTPLETQYF.

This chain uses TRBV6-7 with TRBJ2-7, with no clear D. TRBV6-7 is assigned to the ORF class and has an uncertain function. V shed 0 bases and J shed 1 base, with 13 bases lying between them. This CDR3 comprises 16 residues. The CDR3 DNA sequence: TGTGCCAGCAGTTACTCAAACCATGTTATTTCCTACGAGCAGTACTTC. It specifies CASSYSNHVISYEQYF.